The entry below gives a single T cell receptor (beta chain) sequence along with its context. The data belong to a study of blood T cell repertoires in COVID-19. Study as a whole: Nucleic acid was either cDNA or gDNA, and it came from T cells, B-cell-depleted T cells, or PBMCs.

The method was immunoSEQ multiplex PCR; TCRdb's version includes in-frame clones alone and lacks a portion of them. The sample shows about 130,000 clones, roughly 88% of them seen only once. The CDR3 contains 15 residues. The ends were cut back, 3 bases at V and 1 base at J, with 12 bases in the middle. The germline V gene has CDR1 KGHSH and CDR2 LQKENI. The chain links TRBV18 to TRBJ1-1, with TRBD1 as a possible D gene (6 bases). Sequencing input: peripheral blood. The receptor's source is a man between 45 and 60 years old with acute or convalescent COVID-19. The CDR3 region has the DNA TGTGCCAGCTCACCCTCCAGGACAGCGAACACTGAAGCTTTCTTT. Protein: CASSPSRTANTEAFF. Drawing the rest from reference TRBV18 and TRBJ1-1, the complete variable domain is NAGVMQNPRHLVRRRGQEARLRCSPMKGHSHVYWYRQLPEEGLKFMVYLQKENIIDESGMPKERFSAEFPKEGPSILRIQQVVRGDSAAYFCASSPSRTANTEAFFGQGTRLTVV.